This is a list of T cell receptor beta chains from one sample in a study of T-cell reconstitution after alpha-beta-depleted transplantation in children. TCRdb ran MiXCR on the PCR reads and lists one entry per CDR3 protein. This sample carries under 450,000 distinct CDR3 sequences, about an eighth of them seen once, and the ten largest clones take about 4.5%. The sequenced sample was PBMCs, obtained from the stem cell graft. The receptors stem from a human donor who donated a stem cell graft to a child with Fanconi anemia. The CDR3 runs from the conserved cysteine through the conserved F or W.

J	V	CDR3
TRBJ2-1	TRBV5-5	CASSLAPDTRFQQFF
TRBJ1-1	TRBV6-1	CASTEGLTNTEAFF
TRBJ2-2	TRBV15	CATSRATYGELFF
TRBJ2-1	TRBV12-3/TRBV12-4	CASKTGRQNNEQFF
TRBJ2-5	TRBV3-1	CASSQDLFWFPYF
TRBJ1-4	TRBV3-1	CASSLLTNNEKLFF
TRBJ2-5	TRBV11-2	CASSPREVGREGETQYF
TRBJ1-4	TRBV2	CASSEIQTNEKLFF
TRBJ1-5	TRBV5-1	CASSLDGQGSGQPQHF
TRBJ2-3	TRBV5-1	CASSLAEGGYTDTQYF
TRBJ2-1	TRBV3-1	CASSPGLAGYTYNEQFF
TRBJ2-7	TRBV10-3	CAIKADRYEQYF
TRBJ2-1	TRBV6-1	CASSAYGTSNEQFF
TRBJ1-2	TRBV11-2	CASSSEMGRQYGYTF
TRBJ1-3	TRBV12-3/TRBV12-4	CASSRAEGDTIYF
TRBJ1-2	TRBV7-9	CASSEAGTGNYGYTF
TRBJ1-6	TRBV20-1	CSARQGADSPLHF
TRBJ2-3	TRBV6-2/TRBV6-3	CASRRRGYTDTQYF
TRBJ2-7	TRBV3-1	CASSLLGGQYEQYF
TRBJ2-3	TRBV5-1	CASSLERVIDTQYF
TRBJ2-3	TRBV19	CASSIDLGDVADTQYF
TRBJ2-1	TRBV6-2/TRBV6-3	CAILTSLNEQFF
TRBJ2-1	TRBV7-9	CASSLEVEQQFF
TRBJ2-3	TRBV5-1	CASSLQGAADTQYF
TRBJ2-2	TRBV7-8	CASSPRASGGGELFF
TRBJ2-1	TRBV5-1	CASSMGGGTNEQFF
TRBJ2-1	TRBV3-1	CASSQVRAANEQFF
TRBJ2-3	TRBV7-2	CASSLERVQTQYF
TRBJ2-1	TRBV7-3	CASSLMAGGDNEQFF
TRBJ2-5	TRBV6-5	CASSYSSPGLGETQYF
TRBJ2-3	TRBV7-7	CASSRAPPPSTDTQYF
TRBJ1-4	TRBV5-1	CASSADRVDEKLFF
TRBJ1-1	TRBV6-6	CASVAMNTEAFF
TRBJ2-5	TRBV29-1	CSVEDGGLETQYF
TRBJ2-5	TRBV5-1	CASSLVVAAETQYF
TRBJ1-1	TRBV5-1	CASSLGSGRTEAFF
TRBJ1-5	TRBV7-8	CASSAPDGGWSNQPQHF
TRBJ2-1	TRBV5-1	CASSPGGGSGNEQFF
TRBJ2-5	TRBV6-2/TRBV6-3	CASRGGLRETQYF
TRBJ2-2	TRBV6-1	CASSGGQGASTGELFF
TRBJ2-3	TRBV20-1	CSAFSTSGGRDTQYF
TRBJ2-3	TRBV5-1	CASSLLTGEADTQYF
TRBJ1-2	TRBV15	CATSRDRTDYGYTF
TRBJ1-4	TRBV4-3	CASSWAAENEKLFF
TRBJ2-2	TRBV4-2	CASSQAGGASYTGELFF
TRBJ1-1	TRBV5-1	CASSPSTLNTEAFF
TRBJ2-1	TRBV5-1	CASSPIRTIYNEQFF
TRBJ2-2	TRBV15	CATSRDRAGELFF
TRBJ1-4	TRBV29-1	CSVTGPDEKLFF
TRBJ1-5	TRBV15	CATSSGTGPVHF
TRBJ2-2	TRBV4-3	CASSQQGGRGTGELFF
TRBJ1-2	TRBV4-2	CASKRSDYGYTF
TRBJ1-2	TRBV4-3	CASSHGQAGGYTF
TRBJ2-2	TRBV11-2	CASSLDREGGELFF
TRBJ2-5	TRBV5-1	CASSLAMRETQYF